This T cell receptor (beta chain) is drawn from a study of cytomegalovirus exposure and HLA in healthy donors. Findings and limits, study-wide: Earlier analysis found most TCR beta V segments productive about 90% or about 30% of the time. A later analysis associated 15,000 or so TCR beta sequences with HLA alleles at a 0.05 false discovery rate.

Donors counted as nominally healthy when sampled, yet unrecorded immune exposures were likely. This clone was observed a few times. As yet, its antigen is unknown. Trimming shortened V by 5 bases and J by 7 bases, and 9 bases separated the two germline ends. The CDR3 spans 13 residues. In germline, CDR1 is SGHTA, CDR2 FQGNSA. This PCR relied on a set of 60 Vbeta primers and 13 Jbeta primers. Clones were read by immunoSEQ multiplex PCR, and TCRdb kept only the in-frame ones, dropping some. Among roughly 130,000 clones, roughly 71% were seen once, and the ten largest hold 5.8%. The chain carries TRBV7-2 and TRBJ1-6, with D unresolved. Input material: PBMCs. The TCR comes from a woman in her 50s in good health and CMV-seropositive. The CDR3, as DNA: TGTGCCAGCAGCCCCGAGGGCAATTCACCCCTCCACTTT. Its protein product is CASSPEGNSPLHF.